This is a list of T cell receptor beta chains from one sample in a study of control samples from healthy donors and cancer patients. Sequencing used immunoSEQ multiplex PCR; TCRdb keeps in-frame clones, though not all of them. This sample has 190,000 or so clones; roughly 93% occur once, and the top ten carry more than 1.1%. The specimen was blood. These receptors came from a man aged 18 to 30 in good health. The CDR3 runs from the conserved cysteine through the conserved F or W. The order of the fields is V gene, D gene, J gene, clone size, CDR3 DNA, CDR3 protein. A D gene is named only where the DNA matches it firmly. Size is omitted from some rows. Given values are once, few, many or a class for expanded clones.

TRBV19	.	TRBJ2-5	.	TGTGCCAGTAGTGGGATTAATTGGGAATGGTACTTC	CASSGINWEWYF
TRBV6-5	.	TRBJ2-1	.	TGTGCCAGCAGTCCCTACCTTTTAGGTGAGCAGTTCTTC	CASSPYLLGEQFF
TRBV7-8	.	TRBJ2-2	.	TGTGCCAGCAGCGGTCCGGGTCTCTTAGCCGGGGAGCTGTTTTTT	CASSGPGLLAGELFF
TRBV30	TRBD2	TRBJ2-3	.	TGTGCCTGGAGGCGGACTAGCGGAACTAGCACAGATACGCAGTATTTT	CAWRRTSGTSTDTQYF
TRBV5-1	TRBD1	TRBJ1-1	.	TGCGCCAGCAGCATAGGACAGGGGGCTGAAGCTTTCTTT	CASSIGQGAEAFF
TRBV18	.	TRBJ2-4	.	TGTGCCAGCTCACCAGGGGTAGCCAAAAACATTCAGTACTTC	CASSPGVAKNIQYF
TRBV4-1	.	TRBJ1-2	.	TGCGCCAGCAGCCAAGGGTCAGGGCACATCGACTATGGCTACACCTTC	CASSQGSGHIDYGYTF
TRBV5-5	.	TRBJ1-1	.	TGTGCCAGCAGCTTCAACAGGGAGTGGACTGAAGCTTTCTTT	CASSFNREWTEAFF
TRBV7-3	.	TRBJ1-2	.	TGTGCCAGCAGCCCCGTCGGGGGGAGCTATGGCTACACCTTC	CASSPVGGSYGYTF
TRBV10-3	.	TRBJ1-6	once	TGTGCCACTTCCGGGCAGGGGCCGAAAGTGGGGTCACCCCTCCACTTT	CATSGQGPKVGSPLHF
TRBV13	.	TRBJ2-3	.	TGTGCCAGCAGCTTAGTAGGCTCCACAGATACGCAGTATTTT	CASSLVGSTDTQYF
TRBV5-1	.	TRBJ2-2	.	TGCGCCAGCAGCCCTTCCTTTACTGGTACCGGGGAGCTGTTTTTT	CASSPSFTGTGELFF
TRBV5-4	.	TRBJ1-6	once	TGTGCCAGCAGCGGTGACAGTTATAATTCACCCCTCCACTTT	CASSGDSYNSPLHF
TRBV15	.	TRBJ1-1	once	TGTGCCACCAGCAGACACATGAATACAGGGAACACTGAAGCTTTCTTT	CATSRHMNTGNTEAFF
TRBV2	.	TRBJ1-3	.	TGTGCCAGCTCTGATAACACCATATATTTT	CASSDNTIYF
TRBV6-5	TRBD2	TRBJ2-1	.	TGTGCCAGCAGCGCAACTAGCGGGGGGGCGGTTGAGCAGTTCTTC	CASSATSGGAVEQFF
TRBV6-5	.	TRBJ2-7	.	TGTGCCAGCGGGGAGGGGGCAACATCCTACGAGCAGTACTTC	CASGEGATSYEQYF
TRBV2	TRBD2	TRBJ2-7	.	TGTGCCAGCAGTGCCACGCGGGGGAATTACGAGCAGTACTTC	CASSATRGNYEQYF
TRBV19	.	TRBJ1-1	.	TGTGCCAGTAGTATGGGGGGGAGGACTTTCTTT	CASSMGGRTFF
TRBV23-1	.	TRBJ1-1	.	TGCGCCAGCAGTCAAGAAGGGATGGGGCCAGGTGACACTGAAGCTTTCTTT	CASSQEGMGPGDTEAFF
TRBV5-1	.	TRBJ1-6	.	TGCGCCAGCAGCTTGGGCCAGGGGATTGGGTCACCCCTCCACTTT	CASSLGQGIGSPLHF
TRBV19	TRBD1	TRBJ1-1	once	TGTGCCAGTAGTATAGGGTCCATGGACAGGGACACTGAAGCTTTCTTT	CASSIGSMDRDTEAFF
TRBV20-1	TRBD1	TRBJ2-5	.	TGCAGTGCTAGTCTCACCGGGACAGTACAAGAGACCCAGTACTTC	CSASLTGTVQETQYF
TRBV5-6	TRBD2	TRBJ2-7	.	TGTGCCAGCAGCTCACTAGCGGGGGGGCGGGAGCAGTACTTC	CASSSLAGGREQYF
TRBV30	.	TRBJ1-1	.	TGTGCCTGGAGTGTAGGGGATTCGAATGAAGCTTTCTTT	CAWSVGDSNEAFF
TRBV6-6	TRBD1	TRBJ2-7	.	TGTGCCAGCACCCAACGACGGACAGGGGGATACGAGCAGTACTTC	CASTQRRTGGYEQYF
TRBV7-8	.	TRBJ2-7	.	TGTGCCAGCAGCTTGGTCCTGGGTTGGCAGCAGTACTTC	CASSLVLGWQQYF
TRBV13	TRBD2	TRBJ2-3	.	TGTGCCAGCAGTGCGGGGGGCCGGGGCACAGATACGCAGTATTTT	CASSAGGRGTDTQYF
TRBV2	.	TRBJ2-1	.	TGTGCCAGCTCTCCGGGGGCAGGCAGGAATGAGCAGTTCTTC	CASSPGAGRNEQFF
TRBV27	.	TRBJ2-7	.	TGTGCCAGCAGTTTTGGGGGGCCCTCCTACGAGCAGTACTTC	CASSFGGPSYEQYF
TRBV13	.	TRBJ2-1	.	TGTGCCAGCAGCTTCTTCGGGGCCTACAATGAGCAGTTCTTC	CASSFFGAYNEQFF
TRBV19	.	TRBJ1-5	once	TGTGCCAGTAGGGGGAATGGGGGTCAGCCCCAGCATTTT	CASRGNGGQPQHF
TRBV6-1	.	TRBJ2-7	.	TGTGCCAGCAGTGAGGGCTCCTACGAGCAGTACTTC	CASSEGSYEQYF
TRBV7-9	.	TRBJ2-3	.	TGTGCCAGCAGCTCTGCAGGGGGAGGAACAGATACGCAGTATTTT	CASSSAGGGTDTQYF
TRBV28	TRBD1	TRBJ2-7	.	TGTGCCAGCAGTCTCGATTCGACAGGGATCGAGCAGTACTTC	CASSLDSTGIEQYF
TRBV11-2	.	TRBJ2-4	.	TGTGCCAGCAGCACCCGAGTAGCCAAAAACATTCAGTACTTC	CASSTRVAKNIQYF
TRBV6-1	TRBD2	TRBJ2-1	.	TGTGCCAGCAGTGTAATCCCTGGGACTAGCGGGGGGGCTTCGCAGTTCTTC	CASSVIPGTSGGASQFF
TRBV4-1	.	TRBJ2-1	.	TGCGCCAGCAGTCGAATCTACAATGAGCAGTTCTTC	CASSRIYNEQFF
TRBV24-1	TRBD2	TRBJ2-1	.	TGTGCCACCAGTGACCTACCGACTAGCGGGGGCTACAATGAGCAGTTCTTC	CATSDLPTSGGYNEQFF
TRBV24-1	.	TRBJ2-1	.	TGTGCCACCAGTGATGTAGGCTACAATGAGCAGTTCTTC	CATSDVGYNEQFF
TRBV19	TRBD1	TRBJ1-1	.	TGTGCCAGTAGTCCCCAGCGGCCCCCCTGGACAGGTTCTGGCACTGAAGCTTTCTTT	CASSPQRPPWTGSGTEAFF
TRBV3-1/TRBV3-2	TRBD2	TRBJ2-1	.	TGTGCCAGCAGCCCCTCAGGGACTAGCGGGGGTAATGAGCAGTTCTTC	CASSPSGTSGGNEQFF